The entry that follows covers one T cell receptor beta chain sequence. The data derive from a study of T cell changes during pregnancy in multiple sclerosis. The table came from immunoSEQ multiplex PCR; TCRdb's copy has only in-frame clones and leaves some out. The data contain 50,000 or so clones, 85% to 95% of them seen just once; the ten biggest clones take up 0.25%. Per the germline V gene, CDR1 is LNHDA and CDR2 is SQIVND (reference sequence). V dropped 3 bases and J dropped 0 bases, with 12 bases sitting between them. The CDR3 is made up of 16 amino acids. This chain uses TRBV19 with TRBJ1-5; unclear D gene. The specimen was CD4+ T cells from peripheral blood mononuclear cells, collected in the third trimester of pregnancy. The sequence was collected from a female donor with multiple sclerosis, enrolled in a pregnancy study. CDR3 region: CASSIWSSDSNQPQHF. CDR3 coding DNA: TGTGCCAGTAGTATCTGGAGTTCTGATAGCAATCAGCCCCAGCATTTT.